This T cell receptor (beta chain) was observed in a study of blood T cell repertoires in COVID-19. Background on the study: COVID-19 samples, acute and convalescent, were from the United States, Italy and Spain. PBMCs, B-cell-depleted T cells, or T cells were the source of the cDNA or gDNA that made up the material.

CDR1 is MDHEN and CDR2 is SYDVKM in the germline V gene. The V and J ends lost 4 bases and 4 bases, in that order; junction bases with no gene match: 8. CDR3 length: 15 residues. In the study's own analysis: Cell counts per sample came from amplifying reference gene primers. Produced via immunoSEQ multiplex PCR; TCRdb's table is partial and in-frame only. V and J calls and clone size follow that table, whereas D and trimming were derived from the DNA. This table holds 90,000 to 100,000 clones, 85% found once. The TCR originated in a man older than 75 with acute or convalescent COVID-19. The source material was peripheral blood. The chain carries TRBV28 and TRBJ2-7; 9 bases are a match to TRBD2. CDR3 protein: CASSSEGTSRYEQYF. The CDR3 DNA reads TGTGCCAGCAGTTCTGAGGGGACTAGCAGGTACGAGCAGTACTTC. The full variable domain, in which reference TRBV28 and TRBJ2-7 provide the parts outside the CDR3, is DVKVTQSSRYLVKRTGEKVFLECVQDMDHENMFWYRQDPGLGLRLIYFSYDVKMKEKGDIPEGYSVSREKKERFSLILESASTNQTSMYLCASSSEGTSRYEQYFGPGTRLTVT.